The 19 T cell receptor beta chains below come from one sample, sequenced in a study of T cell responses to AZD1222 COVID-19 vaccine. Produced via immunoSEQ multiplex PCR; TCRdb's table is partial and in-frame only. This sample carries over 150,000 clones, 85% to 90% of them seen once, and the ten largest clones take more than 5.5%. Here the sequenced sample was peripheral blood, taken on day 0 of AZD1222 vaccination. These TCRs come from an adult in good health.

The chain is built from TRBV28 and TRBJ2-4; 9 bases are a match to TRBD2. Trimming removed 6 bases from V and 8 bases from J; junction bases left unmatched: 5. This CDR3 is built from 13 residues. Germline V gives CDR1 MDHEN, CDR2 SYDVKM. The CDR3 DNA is TGTGCCAGCAGCGGGACTAGCCGGGACATTCAGTACTTC. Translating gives CASSGTSRDIQYF.

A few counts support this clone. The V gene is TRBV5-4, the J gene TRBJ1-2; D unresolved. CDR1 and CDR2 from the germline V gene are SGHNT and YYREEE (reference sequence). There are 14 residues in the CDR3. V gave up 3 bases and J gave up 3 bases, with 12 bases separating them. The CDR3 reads CASSSQPADYGYTF. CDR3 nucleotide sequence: TGTGCCAGCAGCTCCCAACCGGCTGACTATGGCTACACCTTC.

The CDR3 DNA follows: TGTGCCAGCAGTGATCGCTGGGGGAGTGGGAAGGAAAAACTGTTTTTT. Its protein product is CASSDRWGSGKEKLFF. V is TRBV6-1 and J is TRBJ1-4; D may be TRBD1 (5 bases). Germline V lookup: CDR1 MNHNS, CDR2 SASEGT. Trimming stripped 3 bases from V and 8 bases from J, with 19 bases between. This CDR3 has 16 amino acids.

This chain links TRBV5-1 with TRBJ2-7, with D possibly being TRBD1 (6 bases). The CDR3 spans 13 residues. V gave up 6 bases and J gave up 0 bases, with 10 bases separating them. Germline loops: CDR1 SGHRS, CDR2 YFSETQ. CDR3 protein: CASTTGSSYEQYF. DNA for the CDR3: TGCGCCAGCACCACAGGGAGCTCCTACGAGCAGTACTTC. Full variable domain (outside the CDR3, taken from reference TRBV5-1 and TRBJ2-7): KAGVTQTPRYLIKTRGQQVTLSCSPISGHRSVSWYQQTPGQGLQFLFEYFSETQRNKGNFPGRFSGRQFSNSRSEMNVSTLELGDSALYLCASTTGSSYEQYFGPGTRLTVT.

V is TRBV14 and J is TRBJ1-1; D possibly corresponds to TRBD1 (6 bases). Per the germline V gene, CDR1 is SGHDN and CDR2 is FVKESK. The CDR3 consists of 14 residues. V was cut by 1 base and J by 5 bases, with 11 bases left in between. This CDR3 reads CASSQVGRGTEAFF. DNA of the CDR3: TGTGCCAGCAGCCAAGTGGGCAGGGGTACTGAAGCTTTCTTT.

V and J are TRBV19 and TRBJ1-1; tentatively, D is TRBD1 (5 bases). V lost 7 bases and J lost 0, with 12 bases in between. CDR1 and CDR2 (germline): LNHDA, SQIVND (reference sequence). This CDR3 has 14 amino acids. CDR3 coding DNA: TGTGCCAGTAACCCGGACAAGATGAACACTGAAGCTTTCTTT. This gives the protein CASNPDKMNTEAFF.

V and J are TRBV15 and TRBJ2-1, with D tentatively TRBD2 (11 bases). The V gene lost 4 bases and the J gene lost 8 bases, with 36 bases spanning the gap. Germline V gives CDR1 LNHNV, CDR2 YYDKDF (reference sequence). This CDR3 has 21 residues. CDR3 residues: CATSIPTGTGVLAGGRDEQFF. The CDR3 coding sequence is TGTGCCACCAGCATCCCTACCGGGACAGGGGTCTTAGCGGGAGGGAGGGATGAGCAGTTCTTC.

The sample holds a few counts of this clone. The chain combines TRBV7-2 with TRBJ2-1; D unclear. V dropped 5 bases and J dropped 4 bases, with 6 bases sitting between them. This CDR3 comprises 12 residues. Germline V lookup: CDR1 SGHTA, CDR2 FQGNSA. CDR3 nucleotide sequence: TGTGCCAGCAGCCCACGGTACAATGAGCAGTTCTTC. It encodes CASSPRYNEQFF.

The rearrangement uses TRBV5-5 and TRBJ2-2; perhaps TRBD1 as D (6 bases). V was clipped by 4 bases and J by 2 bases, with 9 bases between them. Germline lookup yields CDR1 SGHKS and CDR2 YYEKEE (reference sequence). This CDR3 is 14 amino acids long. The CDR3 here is CASSPGTNTGELFF. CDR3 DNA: TGTGCCAGCAGCCCCGGGACAAACACCGGGGAGCTGTTTTTT.

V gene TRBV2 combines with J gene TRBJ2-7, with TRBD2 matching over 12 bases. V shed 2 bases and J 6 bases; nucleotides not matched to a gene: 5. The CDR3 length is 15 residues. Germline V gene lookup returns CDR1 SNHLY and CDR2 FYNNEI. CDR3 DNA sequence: TGTGCCAGCAGTGAACTAGCGGGGGGGCCCTCCGAGCAGTACTTC. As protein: CASSELAGGPSEQYF.

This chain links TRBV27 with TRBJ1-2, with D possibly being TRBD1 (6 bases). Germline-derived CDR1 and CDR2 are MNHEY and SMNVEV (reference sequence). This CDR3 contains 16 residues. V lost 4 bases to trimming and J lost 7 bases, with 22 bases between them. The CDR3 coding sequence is TGTGCCAGCAGTTCGTCGGGACACTCACGCTATGGTGGCTACACCTTC. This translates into CASSSSGHSRYGGYTF.

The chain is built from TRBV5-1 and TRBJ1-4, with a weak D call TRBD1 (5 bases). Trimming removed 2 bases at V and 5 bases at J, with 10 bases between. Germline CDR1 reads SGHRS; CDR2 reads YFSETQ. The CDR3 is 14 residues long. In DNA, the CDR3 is TGCGCCAGCAGCTTCGGGGACTCAAATGAAAAACTGTTTTTT. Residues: CASSFGDSNEKLFF.

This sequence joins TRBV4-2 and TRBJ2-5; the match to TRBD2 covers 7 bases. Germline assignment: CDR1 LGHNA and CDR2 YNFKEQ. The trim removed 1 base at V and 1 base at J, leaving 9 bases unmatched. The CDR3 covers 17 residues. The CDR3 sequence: CASSQGGLAEGQETQYF. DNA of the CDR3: TGTGCCAGCAGCCAAGGTGGTCTAGCGGAGGGCCAAGAGACCCAGTACTTC.

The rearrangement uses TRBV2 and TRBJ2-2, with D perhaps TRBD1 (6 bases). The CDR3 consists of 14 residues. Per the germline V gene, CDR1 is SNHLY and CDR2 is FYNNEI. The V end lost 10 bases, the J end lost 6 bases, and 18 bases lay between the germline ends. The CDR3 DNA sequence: TGTGCCATTTCCCGAGACAGGTCGGCCGGGGAGCTGTTTTTT. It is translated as CAISRDRSAGELFF.

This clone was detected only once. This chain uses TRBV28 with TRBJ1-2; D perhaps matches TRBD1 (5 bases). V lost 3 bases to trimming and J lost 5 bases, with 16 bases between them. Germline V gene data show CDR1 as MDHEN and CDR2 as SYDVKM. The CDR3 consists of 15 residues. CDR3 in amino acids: CASSFGGLREYGYTF. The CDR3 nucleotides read TGTGCCAGCAGTTTTGGGGGACTTAGGGAATATGGCTACACCTTC.

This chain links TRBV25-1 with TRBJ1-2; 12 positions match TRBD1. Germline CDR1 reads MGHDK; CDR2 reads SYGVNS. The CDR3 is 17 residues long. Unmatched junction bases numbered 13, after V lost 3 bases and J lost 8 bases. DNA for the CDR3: TGTGCCAGCAGTGAGTTGGATTCGGGACAGGGGGCGCGGGGCTACACCTTC. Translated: CASSELDSGQGARGYTF.

In DNA, the CDR3 is TGTGCCAGCAGCCCTTGGACAGGAGGAGAGACCCAGTACTTC. This encodes CASSPWTGGETQYF. This rearrangement joins TRBV11-2 to TRBJ2-5; 7 nucleotides align to TRBD1. The CDR3 sequence is 14 residues long. CDR1 and CDR2 from the germline V gene are SGHAT and FQNNGV. The trim removed 5 bases at V and 4 bases at J, leaving 7 bases unmatched.

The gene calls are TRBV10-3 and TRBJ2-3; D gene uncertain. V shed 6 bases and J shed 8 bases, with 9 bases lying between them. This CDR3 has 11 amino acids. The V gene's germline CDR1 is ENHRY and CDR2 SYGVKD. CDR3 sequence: CAIRVSGTQYF. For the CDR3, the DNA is TGTGCCATCAGGGTCTCAGGTACGCAGTATTTT.

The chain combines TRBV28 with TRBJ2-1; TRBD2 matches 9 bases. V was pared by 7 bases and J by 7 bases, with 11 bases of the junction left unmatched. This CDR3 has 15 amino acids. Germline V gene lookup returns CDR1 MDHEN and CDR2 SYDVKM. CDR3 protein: CASKKPTSGNNEQFF. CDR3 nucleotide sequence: TGTGCCAGCAAAAAACCGACTAGCGGCAATAATGAGCAGTTCTTC. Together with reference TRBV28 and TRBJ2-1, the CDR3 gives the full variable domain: DVKVTQSSRYLVKRTGEKVFLECVQDMDHENMFWYRQDPGLGLRLIYFSYDVKMKEKGDIPEGYSVSREKKERFSLILESASTNQTSMYLCASKKPTSGNNEQFFGPGTRLTVL.